These T cell receptor beta chains were read from a single sample in a study of T-cell memory formation after mild COVID-19. Each CDR3 protein gets one entry after TCRdb re-called the 5' RACE reads with MiXCR. The top ten clones hold approximately 13% of a sample with about 470,000 distinct CDR3 sequences, roughly 20% of them seen once. Sequencing was carried out using PBMCs or a T cell subset sorted from them (not recorded which). All receptors derive from an adult woman who had mild COVID-19 (a few samples of this study predate the infection). Cell type and time point are not known. The CDR3 runs from the conserved cysteine through the conserved F or W. The D gene is left open where the match is weak. Some rows mark clone size as missing; the rest say once, few, many or name a class of expanded clone.

v_gene	d_gene	j_gene	abundance	CDR3nt	CDR3aa
TRBV27	-	TRBJ2-7	-	TGTGCCAGCCGCCAGCGGGCAGCCTCCTACGAGCAGTACTTC	CASRQRAASYEQYF
TRBV20-1	TRBD2	TRBJ2-3	many	TGCAGTGCTAGGGGTCTCGCGGGAGGATTTACAGATACGCAGTATTTT	CSARGLAGGFTDTQYF
TRBV4-1	-	TRBJ1-6	few	TGCGCCAGCAGCCAAGACAGGGGAGGCTCACCCCTCCACTTT	CASSQDRGGSPLHF
TRBV19	TRBD1	TRBJ1-5	-	TGTGCCAGTAGTATACAGGGGGCACAGCCCCAGCATTTT	CASSIQGAQPQHF
TRBV11-2	-	TRBJ2-7	-	TGTGCCAGCAGCTTGGCTCCGGACAAGCAGTACTTC	CASSLAPDKQYF
TRBV7-2	-	TRBJ2-1	few	TGTGCCAGCAGCTTTCGCGACCGGGGCAACAATGAGCAGTTCTTC	CASSFRDRGNNEQFF
TRBV7-9	-	TRBJ1-6	few	TGTGCCAGCAGCTTAGAGCAGGTCAATTCACCCCTCCACTTT	CASSLEQVNSPLHF
TRBV7-6	-	TRBJ2-1	-	TGTGCCAGCAGCTCCCCAGGGGTCAATGAGCAGTTCTTC	CASSSPGVNEQFF
TRBV5-5	TRBD1	TRBJ1-2	-	TGTGCCAGCAGCTCGGATTCCGGGACAGATATCTATGGCTACACCTTC	CASSSDSGTDIYGYTF
TRBV6-2/TRBV6-3	-	TRBJ2-6	-	TGTGCCAGCAGTTACCCCGGACATATCTCTGGGGCCAACGTCCTGACTTTC	CASSYPGHISGANVLTF
TRBV9	-	TRBJ2-1	-	TGTGCCAGCAGCGTAGGGGACCCTTGGGGCGAGCAGTTCTTC	CASSVGDPWGEQFF
TRBV7-6	TRBD1	TRBJ2-1	-	TGTGCCAGCAGCCCTCCAACGGACAGGGTTAACAATGAGCAGTTCTTC	CASSPPTDRVNNEQFF
TRBV29-1	-	TRBJ1-5	-	TGCAGCGTTGGGACACAGGACAATCAGCCCCAGCATTTT	CSVGTQDNQPQHF
TRBV12-3/TRBV12-4	-	TRBJ2-7	-	TGTGCCAGCAGTTTAGACACTCCCGGGCAGCAGTACTTC	CASSLDTPGQQYF
TRBV19	-	TRBJ1-5	-	TGTGCCAGTTGTGACCGAAATCAGCCCCAGCATTTT	CASCDRNQPQHF
TRBV4-2	-	TRBJ1-5	few	TGTGCCAGCAGCCAAAGTACGCAGGGAGGAGGGGGCAATCAGCCCCAGCATTTT	CASSQSTQGGGGNQPQHF
TRBV9	-	TRBJ2-5	-	TGTGTGGATAGGGACTCCCAAGAGACCCAGTACTTC	CVDRDSQETQYF
TRBV2	-	TRBJ1-3	-	TGTGCCAGCAGCGCAGGGGGAAACACCATATATTTT	CASSAGGNTIYF
TRBV7-9	-	TRBJ2-3	few	TGTGCCAGCAGCTTACCAGCGGACACAGATACGCAGTATTTT	CASSLPADTDTQYF
TRBV6-6	-	TRBJ2-6	many	TGTGCCAGCAGTTACACGGGCAGGGGCCTCTCTGGGGCCAACGTCCTGACTTTC	CASSYTGRGLSGANVLTF
TRBV6-1	TRBD1	TRBJ2-2	-	TGTGCCAGAGGGACAGGGAACACCGGGGAGCTGTTTTTT	CARGTGNTGELFF
TRBV11-2	TRBD1	TRBJ2-7	few	TGTGCCAGCAGCTTAGGGGACAGGACAATCTACGAGCAGTACTTC	CASSLGDRTIYEQYF
TRBV19	-	TRBJ2-1	few	TGTGCCAGTAGCTCAGGGTATGAGCAGTTCTTC	CASSSGYEQFF
TRBV24-1	-	TRBJ2-1	-	TGTGCCACCAGTGACCCTAGACTAGAAGGCACTGAGCAGTTCTTC	CATSDPRLEGTEQFF
TRBV5-1	-	TRBJ2-3	-	TGCGCCAGCAGCTTGAACAGGGCGAGGGAGTCAGATACGCAGTATTTT	CASSLNRARESDTQYF
TRBV6-6	TRBD1	TRBJ1-5	-	TGTGCCAGCAGCCGACAAGACAGGGCCGGTCAGCCCCAGCATTTT	CASSRQDRAGQPQHF
TRBV29-1	-	TRBJ2-7	-	TGCAGCGTTGAATTCCGGGACACCGTTTACGAGCAGTACTTC	CSVEFRDTVYEQYF